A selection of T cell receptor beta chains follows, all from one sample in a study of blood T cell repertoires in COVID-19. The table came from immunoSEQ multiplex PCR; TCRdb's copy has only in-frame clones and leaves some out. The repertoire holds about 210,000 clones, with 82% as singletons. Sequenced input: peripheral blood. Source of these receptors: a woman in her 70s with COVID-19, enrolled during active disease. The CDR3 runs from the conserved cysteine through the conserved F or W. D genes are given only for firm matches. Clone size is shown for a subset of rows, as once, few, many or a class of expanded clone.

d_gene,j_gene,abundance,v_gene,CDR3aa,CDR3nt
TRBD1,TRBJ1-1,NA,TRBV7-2,CASSITGATEAFF,TGTGCCAGCAGCATTACAGGGGCCACTGAAGCTTTCTTT
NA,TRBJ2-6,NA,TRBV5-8,CASSLVVRTTTNVLTF,TGTGCCAGCAGCTTGGTCGTGCGGACAACGACCAACGTCCTGACTTTC
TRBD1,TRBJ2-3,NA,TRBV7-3,CASSTTGSTDTQYF,TGTGCCAGCAGCACGACAGGGAGCACAGATACGCAGTATTTT
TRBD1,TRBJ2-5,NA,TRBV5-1,CASSLETGSGETQYF,TGCGCCAGCAGCTTGGAGACAGGGTCAGGAGAGACCCAGTACTTC
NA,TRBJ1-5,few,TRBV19,CASSIAQGSNQPQHF,TGTGCCAGTAGTATAGCCCAGGGTAGCAATCAGCCCCAGCATTTT
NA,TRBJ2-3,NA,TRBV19,CASTRTAITFTDTQYF,TGTGCCAGTACCAGGACAGCAATTACTTTCACAGATACGCAGTATTTT
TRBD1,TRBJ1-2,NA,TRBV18,CASSPDREDGYTF,TGTGCCAGCTCACCGGACAGGGAGGATGGCTACACCTTC
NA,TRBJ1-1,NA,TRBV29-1,CTGREDTEAFF,TGCACAGGCCGGGAGGACACTGAAGCTTTCTTT
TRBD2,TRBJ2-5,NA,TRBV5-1,CASSLGRGNQETQYF,TGCGCCAGCAGCCTCGGGAGGGGTAACCAAGAGACCCAGTACTTC
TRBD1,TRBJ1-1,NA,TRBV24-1,CATSGAGGMNTEAFF,TGTGCCACCAGTGGGGCAGGGGGCATGAACACTGAAGCTTTCTTT
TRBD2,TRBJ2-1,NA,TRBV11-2,CASSPGGGANEQFF,TGTGCCAGCAGCCCGGGAGGGGGGGCCAATGAGCAGTTCTTC
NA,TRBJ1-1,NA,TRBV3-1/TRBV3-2,CASSPPQANTEAFF,TGTGCCAGCAGCCCCCCGCAGGCGAACACTGAAGCTTTCTTT
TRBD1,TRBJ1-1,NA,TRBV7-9,CASGQGVTEAFF,TGTGCCAGTGGACAGGGGGTCACTGAAGCTTTCTTT